The sequence of this T cell receptor (beta chain) was determined in a study of cytomegalovirus exposure and HLA in healthy donors (dated 2017 in TCRdb). Context from the whole study: An earlier analysis of some 550 of the donors reported about 250 Gb of sequence data and around 120 million unique TCR beta sequences from 150 million to 200 million T cells. An early release covering roughly 580 HLA-typed donors comprised about 300 gigabases of sequencing data and tens of millions of unique TCR sequences. Among the roughly 390 genotyped donors, 75% to 90% belonged to the genetic ancestry cluster associated with self-reported Caucasian donors. The study was designed to test whether signatures of past pathogen exposure could be identified by cataloging public T cell receptors. Using immunosequencing, the study profiled T cell repertoires from roughly 650 subjects and related those repertoires to cytomegalovirus serostatus. Along with the roughly 670-subject first cohort, a separate validation cohort of approximately 110 different subjects was used. To predict cytomegalovirus infection status, the study combined high-throughput TCR immunosequencing, statistical association of individual TCRs with disease status, and machine learning. In a later analysis, previously published TCR beta repertoires from 550 to 700 donors were re-analyzed and high-resolution HLA genotyping was added so that TCR occurrence patterns could be studied. Rather than drawing on any new phenotypic data, the later analysis identified candidate immune exposures from TCR beta sequences and the way those sequences occurred across donors. An earlier analysis of around 580 of the donors used high-throughput TCR beta sequencing to judge whether each TCR beta V gene segment behaved as functional or pseudogenic. Donor age, sex, ethnicity and CMV serostatus were compiled together with the repertoire data. In a later genetic analysis, genome-wide SNP genotypes for about three fifths of the roughly 670 donors were used, and that subset was treated as a discovery cohort. All discovery cohort repertoires had been generated using a single sequencing platform. Both class I and class II loci were covered by HLA typing, at four-digit resolution. The number of typed donors differed by locus: roughly 629-640 for A, B, C, DRB1 and DQB1; approximately 540 for DQA1; 600 to 610 for DPA1; and 450 to 480 for DPB1. A handful of DR-DQ haplotypes were handled as single units for association and clustering because linkage in the cohort was strong. Among a few hundred genotyped donors of the cohort, an average of 235,054 unique TCR beta nucleotide sequences were sequenced per donor, about a sixth of them non-productive.

Note on this clone: Its antigen is unknown. Per-base quality was not reported, and no clone a single base away is much larger than it.

In total, 666 healthy bone marrow donors made up the cohort. Cohort members were all nominally healthy when sampled, although unrecorded immune exposures were likely present. The donor tested CMV seronegative, placing the donor among the 352 seronegative members of the cohort. Each donor provided a peripheral blood sample, and peripheral blood mononuclear cells were used for TCR beta sequencing. The Qiagen DNeasy Blood Extraction Kit was used to extract genomic DNA from the blood cell samples. Receptor libraries were prepared by the immunoSEQ multiplex PCR assay. For the multiplex PCR, a mixture combining 60 forward primers for TCR Vbeta segments and 13 reverse primers for TCR Jbeta segments was used. Amplification of the CDR3 region of rearranged TCR beta genes was performed with a multiplex PCR assay on genomic DNA. Amplified TCR beta libraries were sequenced as 87-base-pair reads on the Illumina HiSeq System. Per the authors' processing: A later analysis counted tens of millions of unique TCR beta chains across the 550 to 750 repertoires, and roughly 9.9 million of these chains were shared by at least two donors. A nearest-neighbor algorithm error-corrected the raw reads and collapsed the reads into unique sequences, merging closely related sequences to remove PCR and sequencing errors. Alignment of CDR3 sequences to IMGT reference sequences was used to assign V, D and J gene segments. For a sequence to be retained, a match of at least six nucleotides to both a V gene segment and a J gene segment was required. A rearrangement was called productive if the CDR3 had no stop codons and remained in frame with V and J, and every other rearrangement was called non-productive. Following IMGT convention, CDR3 was defined as the stretch from the second conserved V-encoded cysteine to the conserved J-encoded phenylalanine. Sequences without an unambiguous match to a single V gene segment were excluded from the earlier analysis of 587 of the donors. In an earlier analysis of 587 of the donors, V segments were called functional above 56.7% productive rearrangements and were called segregating when the between-donor standard deviation exceeded 5%. A statistical classification framework was built for diagnosing cytomegalovirus status from the catalog of TCR beta chain sequences. In a later analysis, V and J genes were assigned by comparing TCR nucleotide sequences against IMGT/GENE-DB human TR gene sequences. The TCRdist pipeline was used in a later analysis to assign CDR3 sequences and most-parsimonious VDJ recombination scenarios. In a later analysis, each TCR beta chain was defined by its CDR3 amino acid sequence together with its V-gene family, and reads without a unique V-gene family were excluded. As a way to deal with suspected cross-contamination and a sequencing artifact, a later analysis dropped 640 or so nucleotide sequences that were highly shared and had low generation probability. In a later analysis, a clonal expansion index was calculated for each public chain from normalized within-repertoire ranks of inferred template counts. A later analysis computed generation probabilities with a VDJ recombination model fitted to out-of-frame rearrangements, and checked the results against IGoR. In a later analysis, TCR-TCR, TCR-HLA and TCR-CMV co-occurrence was scored with hypergeometric tests, and a repertoire-size bias correction was applied to TCR pairs. In a later analysis, false discovery rates were estimated by permuting HLA or CMV assignments 20 times. In a later analysis, co-occurring TCRs were grouped with DBSCAN, and TCRdist sequence similarity was added when clustering was performed within HLA-allele-positive subsets. Co-occurrence clustering excluded repertoires with fewer than 30,000 or more than 120,000 public chains, plus five with anomalous nucleotide sharing. TCRdb provides this immuneACCESS table in a form limited to in-frame rearrangements. Some clones are lacking; in checked studies, under half of them reflect an unresolved V gene, and why the rest are absent is not known. Clone size and V and J calls were adopted from that table, with D and trimming inferred from the DNA. This sample comprises roughly 200,000 clones, roughly four fifths of them detected only once. Over 1.5% of the sample goes to the ten largest clones.

V is pruned by 8 bases and J by 0 bases, leaving 9 bases of the junction without a gene match. CDR1 and CDR2 are read off the germline V gene (reference sequence) as MNHEY and SMNVEV. From the cysteine through the phenylalanine, the CDR3 covers 15 amino acids. Of all the DNA, just the CDR3 is kept, 45 bases in frame from base 1. Points the paper makes about the study in general: In a later analysis, HLA-associated TCR beta chains showed more clonal expansion and lower generation probabilities than non-associated chains that were equally common. A few of the identified cytomegalovirus-associated TCR beta chains were confirmed in vitro to be specific for cytomegalovirus antigens. A total of about 150 TCR beta chains were listed by the study as associated with cytomegalovirus. Roughly uniform sequencing depth across donors was assumed in presence/absence analyses, although this assumption may not hold. The cohort was sequenced for TCR beta chains only, and without alpha or paired-chain data the features that could be detected were limited. A later analysis found that most CMV-associated TCR beta chains appeared HLA-restricted, with HLA associations seemingly driven largely by CMV exposure. In a later analysis, some 17,000 TCR beta sequences were associated with specific HLA alleles at a false discovery rate of 0.05. In a later genetic analysis, fewer N-insertions in productive TCRs were reported among donors in an Asian-associated ancestry cluster than the approximately 710-donor mean. While some public TCRs were present in many individuals, most TCR sequences turned up only very rarely across donors. A further reported finding was that TCR beta sequences accurately predicted the HLA-A and HLA-B alleles for most subjects in the first cohort. Strong co-occurrence of HLA alleles, especially DR and DQ, made assigning TCR associations to individual alleles difficult. According to a later analysis, TCR association rates differed among HLA loci, with DRB1 alleles showing the most associated TCRs and HLA-C alleles showing the fewest. Because the 87-base-pair reads could not distinguish some IMGT-functional V segments, including TRBV6-2 and TRBV6-3, those segments were excluded. Some 16 rarely observed V segments, including chromosome 9 orphons, were excluded from the earlier analysis of approximately 600 of the donors because counts were too low. Linkage disequilibrium might explain the correlated functional status among segregating V segments, but an unknown experimental factor could not be excluded. In both the original and validation cohorts, the classifier was reported to diagnose cytomegalovirus status with high specificity and sensitivity. An association between a missense DCLRE1C variant and V-gene and J-gene trimming of TCR beta chains was found in a later genetic analysis and replicated in an independent cohort. The sequencing pipeline was judged likely to have produced a cluster of highly shared sequence variants as a technical artifact. In an earlier analysis of fewer than 700 of the donors, most TCR beta V segments appeared in productive rearrangements about 90% or about 30% of the time, broadly matching IMGT annotations. Immune exposure information for the cohort was limited to CMV serostatus. According to the authors, the approach could potentially be generalized to other disease states and immunological phenotypes. Because HLA typing was unavailable for some donors at each locus, only the typed subset was used in association tests. A later analysis reported that several top co-occurrence clusters appeared linked to parvovirus B19, influenza, CMV and Epstein-Barr virus.

The chain joins TRBV27 to TRBJ1-1; 7 central nucleotides agree with TRBD1. This TCR was sampled from a man aged 50 to 59 in good health and CMV-seronegative. Sample: PBMCs. In nucleotide form, the sequence is TGTGCCAGCCGCCTAAGGGACAGCATGAACACTGAAGCTTTCTTT. Translated, this is CASRLRDSMNTEAFF.